This entry lists 7 T cell receptor beta chains sequenced from one sample in a study of blood T cell repertoires in COVID-19. The method was immunoSEQ multiplex PCR; TCRdb's version includes in-frame clones alone and lacks a portion of them. The top ten hold more than 4% of the sample, which has roughly 250,000 clones, around 85% seen once. Material for sequencing was PBMCs or T cells enriched from blood (not recorded which). These receptors were collected from a woman younger than 45 who had recovered from COVID-19.

V usage is TRBV7-9 and J usage is TRBJ1-4; 7 bases match TRBD1. CDR3 length: 15 residues. Losses at the gene ends were 6 bases for V and 3 bases for J; bases not matched to a gene: 7. The germline gives CDR1 SEHNR, CDR2 FQNEAQ (reference sequence). The CDR3: CASRFTGTANEKLFF. The CDR3 nucleotides read TGTGCCAGCAGATTTACCGGGACAGCTAATGAAAAACTGTTTTTT.

The chain combines TRBV3-1 (or the pseudogene TRBV3-2) with TRBJ1-4, with a possible D match to TRBD1 (6 bases). V shed 4 bases and J shed 5 bases, with 11 bases lying between them. The V gene's germline CDR1 is LGHDT and CDR2 YNNKEL (reference sequence). This CDR3 comprises 14 residues. CDR3 nucleotides: TGTGCCAGCAGCCGACGGACAGCAAATGAAAAACTGTTTTTT. Translated: CASSRRTANEKLFF.

V and J are TRBV28 and TRBJ1-5; 8 positions match TRBD1. CDR1 is MDHEN and CDR2 is SYDVKM in the germline V gene. V was pared by 5 bases and J by 5 bases, with 11 bases of the junction left unmatched. The CDR3 is 16 amino acids. CDR3 DNA sequence: TGTGCCAGCAGTCCTCTAACCGGACAGGGCTATCAGCCCCAGCATTTT. Encoded protein: CASSPLTGQGYQPQHF.

The chain employs TRBV4-2 and TRBJ2-5; TRBD2 matches 13 bases. Germline V gene sequence: CDR1 LGHNA, CDR2 YNFKEQ. This CDR3 is 17 amino acids long. The ends lost 1 base at V and 7 bases at J; junction bases unmatched: 9. The CDR3 region is CASSQGTSGGALGTQYF. DNA of the CDR3: TGTGCCAGCAGCCAAGGAACTAGCGGGGGGGCCCTAGGGACCCAGTACTTC.

This chain connects TRBV28 to TRBJ2-7; TRBD1 agrees at 8 bases. After removal of 5 bases from V and 2 bases from J, the junction contained 11 bases not matched to a gene. The CDR3 has 16 residues. CDR1 MDHEN and CDR2 SYDVKM come from the germline V gene. The CDR3 DNA reads TGTGCCAGCAGTGAAATCCGGGACAGGTCCCCCTACGAGCAGTACTTC. This encodes CASSEIRDRSPYEQYF.

The rearrangement joins TRBV6-5 to TRBJ1-1; no clear D. The germline V gene has CDR1 MNHEY and CDR2 SVGAGI. This CDR3 is 13 amino acids long. V was shortened by 4 bases and J by 3 bases, with 9 bases between the two germline ends. CDR3: CASSSGLDTEAFF. Here the CDR3 DNA reads TGTGCCAGCAGTTCGGGATTAGACACTGAAGCTTTCTTT.

This clone was seen a single time. The chain joins TRBV27 to TRBJ2-3; TRBD2 might be the D (5 bases). Deletions cut 5 bases from V and 2 bases from J, with 14 bases between. The CDR3 extends over 15 amino acids. Germline V gene data show CDR1 as MNHEY and CDR2 as SMNVEV (reference sequence). The CDR3 DNA is TGTGCCAGCAGTCAAATACTAGGAGCCACAGATACGCAGTATTTT. Amino acids: CASSQILGATDTQYF.